The rows below give T cell receptor beta chains drawn from one sample of a study of blood T cell repertoires in COVID-19. The data were produced by immunoSEQ multiplex PCR, yet TCRdb's version contains in-frame clones alone and is incomplete. Among over 600,000 clones listed, about nine tenths were seen once. Material for sequencing was peripheral blood. These receptors were obtained from a woman between 18 and 29 years old with acute or convalescent COVID-19. CDR3s include the opening cysteine and the closing phenylalanine or tryptophan. A D gene is named only where the DNA matches it firmly. Rows give clone size only sometimes, using once, few, many, or a class for an expanded clone.

D gene: -; J gene: TRBJ1-1; clone size: -; V gene: TRBV7-6; CDR3 DNA: TGTGCCAGCAGCTTAGGATCCTCCGGGAACACTGAAGCTTTCTTT; CDR3 protein: CASSLGSSGNTEAFF
D gene: -; J gene: TRBJ1-5; clone size: -; V gene: TRBV2; CDR3 DNA: TGTGCCAGCACCCGTACTAATAGCAATCAGCCCCAGCATTTT; CDR3 protein: CASTRTNSNQPQHF
D gene: -; J gene: TRBJ1-2; clone size: few; V gene: TRBV7-9; CDR3 DNA: TGTGCCAGCAGCTCTACCCTTCGCCTCCGGGACGCGGGGGGCTACACCTTC; CDR3 protein: CASSSTLRLRDAGGYTF
D gene: -; J gene: TRBJ1-2; clone size: -; V gene: TRBV7-6; CDR3 DNA: TGTGCCAGCAGCCCAGGGACACTTTGGGGCTACACCTTC; CDR3 protein: CASSPGTLWGYTF
D gene: -; J gene: TRBJ1-6; clone size: -; V gene: TRBV9; CDR3 DNA: TGTGCCAGCAGTAAGGACAGCTCCTATAATTCACCCCTCCACTTT; CDR3 protein: CASSKDSSYNSPLHF
D gene: -; J gene: TRBJ1-2; clone size: -; V gene: TRBV2; CDR3 DNA: TGTGCCAGCAGGTCCCGGGACATTTCTGGCTACACCTTC; CDR3 protein: CASRSRDISGYTF
D gene: TRBD1; J gene: TRBJ1-2; clone size: once; V gene: TRBV18; CDR3 DNA: TGTGCCAGCTCACAGCGCAGGGGGGAGAACTATGGCTACACCTTC; CDR3 protein: CASSQRRGENYGYTF
D gene: -; J gene: TRBJ1-1; clone size: once; V gene: TRBV30; CDR3 DNA: TGTGCCTGGAGTGTCGGGGGTGAAGCTTTCTTT; CDR3 protein: CAWSVGGEAFF
D gene: -; J gene: TRBJ2-1; clone size: once; V gene: TRBV24-1; CDR3 DNA: TGTGCCACCAGTCTCCAGTTTGAGCAGTTCTTC; CDR3 protein: CATSLQFEQFF
D gene: -; J gene: TRBJ1-4; clone size: -; V gene: TRBV6-5; CDR3 DNA: TGTGCCAGCAGTCCACAGGGAAGGAATGAAAAACTGTTTTTT; CDR3 protein: CASSPQGRNEKLFF